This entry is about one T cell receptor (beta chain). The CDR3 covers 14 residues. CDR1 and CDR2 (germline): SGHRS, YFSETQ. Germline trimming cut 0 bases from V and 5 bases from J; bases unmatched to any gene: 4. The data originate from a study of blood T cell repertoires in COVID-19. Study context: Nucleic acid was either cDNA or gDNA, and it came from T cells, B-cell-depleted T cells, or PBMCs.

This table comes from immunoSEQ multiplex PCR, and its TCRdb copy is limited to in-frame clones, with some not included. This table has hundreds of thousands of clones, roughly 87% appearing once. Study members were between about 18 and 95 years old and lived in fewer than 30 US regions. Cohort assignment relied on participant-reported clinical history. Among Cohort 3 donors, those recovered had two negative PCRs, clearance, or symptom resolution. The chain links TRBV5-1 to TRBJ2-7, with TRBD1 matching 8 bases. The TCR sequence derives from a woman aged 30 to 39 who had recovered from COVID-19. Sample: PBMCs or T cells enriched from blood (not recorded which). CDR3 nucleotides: TGCGCCAGCAGCTTGGGACAGGGGAAGAACGAGCAGTACTTC. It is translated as CASSLGQGKNEQYF.